What follows are 11 T cell receptor beta chains derived from one specimen sequenced in a study of T cells after yellow fever vaccination. TCRdb itself ran the 5' RACE reads through MiXCR, one entry per CDR3 protein. Among over 110,000 distinct CDR3 sequences listed, around 7.7% were seen once. Specimen: CD4+ T cells sorted from PBMCs, collected 5 days after the yellow fever booster vaccination. These receptors all come from a man under 40 who received the YFV17D yellow fever vaccine.

Concerning this clonotype: A read error may be the cause here, since a much bigger clone is one base away. The genes are TRBV9 and TRBJ2-7, with D possibly TRBD1 on 6 matching bases. Germline assignment: CDR1 SGDLS and CDR2 YYNGEE. CDR3 length equals 14 residues. The V end was cut by 3 bases, the J end by 0 bases, with 10 bases between. The CDR3 region is CASSDRDISYEQYF. The CDR3 bases are TGTGCCAGCAGCGACAGGGACATCTCCTACGAGCAGTACTTC.

This clonotype was seen repeatedly, ten times or more. This rearrangement joins TRBV5-1 to TRBJ2-3, with TRBD1 as a possible D gene (6 bases). V was pared by 2 bases and J by 2 bases, with 12 bases between. Germline lookup yields CDR1 SGHRS and CDR2 YFSETQ. This CDR3 comprises 15 residues. The CDR3 sequence: CASSFGQPATDTQYF. In DNA, the CDR3 is TGCGCCAGCAGCTTCGGACAGCCCGCCACAGATACGCAGTATTTT.

The sample holds many counts of this clonotype. CDR3 sequence: CASKTGQGGFEQYF. CDR3 DNA: TGTGCCTCAAAAACGGGACAGGGGGGGTTCGAGCAGTACTTC. This sequence joins TRBV6-5 and TRBJ2-7, with 11 nucleotides matching TRBD1. The J segment lost 6 bases and the V segment lost 11 bases, leaving 12 bases of the junction unmatched. CDR1 and CDR2 (germline): MNHEY, SVGAGI. The CDR3 sequence is 14 residues long.

This clonotype was counted ten times or more. The V call is TRBV20-1, the J call TRBJ2-2, with 9 bases lining up with TRBD2. CDR1 is DFQATT, CDR2 SNEGSKA, per germline (reference sequence). V lost 0 bases to trimming and J lost 5 bases; unmatched junction nucleotides: 10. The CDR3 runs 17 residues. The chain's CDR3 is CSARDPGLALQTGELFF. As DNA, the CDR3 is TGCAGTGCTAGAGATCCGGGACTAGCCCTCCAAACCGGGGAGCTGTTTTTT.

The chain uses TRBV28 and TRBJ2-2; D tentatively reads TRBD1 or TRBD2 (5 bases each). Germline V lookup: CDR1 MDHEN, CDR2 SYDVKM. The CDR3 is 17 amino acids. V shed 10 bases and J shed 4 bases, with 25 bases lying between them. The CDR3 spells CAMGPGLRGRPTGELFF. The CDR3, as DNA: TGTGCCATGGGCCCCGGGCTCCGGGGCCGACCCACCGGGGAGCTGTTTTTT.

There are many counts of this clonotype. This chain links TRBV7-9 with TRBJ2-7, with D perhaps matching TRBD1 or TRBD2 (5 bases each). The CDR3 length is 13 residues. V lost 4 bases, J lost 7 bases, and 14 bases lay in between. Germline V lookup: CDR1 SEHNR, CDR2 FQNEAQ (reference sequence). This CDR3 reads CASSSRSGREQYF. CDR3 sequence (DNA): TGTGCCAGCAGCTCCCGGTCGGGGCGGGAGCAGTACTTC.

The chain carries TRBV7-2 and TRBJ2-1, with TRBD1 as a possible D gene (6 bases). There are 17 residues in the CDR3. Per germline, CDR1 SGHTA and CDR2 FQGNSA. V lost 3 bases to trimming and J lost 1 base, with 16 bases between them. Here the CDR3 DNA reads TGTGCCAGCAGCTTTAGGGGGACCTACCCTTCCTACAATGAGCAGTTCTTC. It codes for CASSFRGTYPSYNEQFF.

Only a few counts were recorded for this clonotype. The V gene is TRBV12-3 or TRBV12-4, the J gene TRBJ2-7; the D gene is possibly TRBD2 (6 bases). The CDR3 loop spans 17 amino acids. With 0 bases removed from V and 0 bases from J, the gap between germline ends came to 15 bases. CDR3 nucleotides: TGTGCCAGCAGTTTAGCGGGCGGGACCTTCAGCTCCTACGAGCAGTACTTC. Its protein is CASSLAGGTFSSYEQYF.

This clonotype was observed a handful of times. V and J are TRBV7-2 and TRBJ2-1, with 8 bases matching TRBD2. Per the germline V gene, CDR1 is SGHTA and CDR2 is FQGNSA. The CDR3 contains 19 residues. The trim removed 4 bases at V and 1 base at J, leaving 15 bases unmatched. The CDR3 DNA reads as TGTGCCAGCAGCTACCTAACTAGCGGTTCCACGGGGTCCTACAATGAGCAGTTCTTC. Its translation: CASSYLTSGSTGSYNEQFF.

This clonotype was observed a handful of times. This chain connects TRBV7-2 to TRBJ2-2; D possibly corresponds to TRBD2 (5 bases). Germline values: CDR1 SGHTA, CDR2 FQGNSA. This CDR3 has 16 amino acids. The V end was cut by 5 bases, the J end by 4 bases, with 17 bases between. The CDR3 spells CASSQMKAGGTGELFF. The DNA of the CDR3 is TGTGCCAGCAGCCAGATGAAGGCGGGTGGCACCGGGGAGCTGTTTTTT.

Ten or more counts support this clonotype. DNA of the CDR3: TGCGCCAGCAGCTTGGAGGGCTTGGTTGGGCAGTACTTC. Amino acids: CASSLEGLVGQYF. This chain uses TRBV5-1 with TRBJ2-7; D is undetermined. V dropped 0 bases and J dropped 9 bases, with 13 bases sitting between them. The CDR3 runs 13 residues. Germline CDR1 reads SGHRS; CDR2 reads YFSETQ.